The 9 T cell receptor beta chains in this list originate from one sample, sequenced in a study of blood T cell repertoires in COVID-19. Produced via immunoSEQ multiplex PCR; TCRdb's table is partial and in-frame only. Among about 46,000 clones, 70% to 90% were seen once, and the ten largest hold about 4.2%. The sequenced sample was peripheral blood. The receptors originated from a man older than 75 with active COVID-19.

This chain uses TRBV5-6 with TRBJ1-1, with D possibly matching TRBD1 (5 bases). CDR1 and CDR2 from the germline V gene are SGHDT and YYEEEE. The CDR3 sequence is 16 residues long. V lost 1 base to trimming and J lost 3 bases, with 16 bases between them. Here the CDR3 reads CASSLRGGRGHTEAFF. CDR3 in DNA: TGTGCCAGCAGCTTGAGGGGCGGTAGGGGTCACACTGAAGCTTTCTTT.

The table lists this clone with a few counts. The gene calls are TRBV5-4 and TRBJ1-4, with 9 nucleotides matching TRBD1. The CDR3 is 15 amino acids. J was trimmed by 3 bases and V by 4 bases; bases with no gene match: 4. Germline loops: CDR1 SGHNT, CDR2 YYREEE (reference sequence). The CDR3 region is CASSDRQGANEKLFF. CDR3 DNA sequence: TGTGCCAGCAGCGACCGACAGGGGGCTAATGAAAAACTGTTTTTT.

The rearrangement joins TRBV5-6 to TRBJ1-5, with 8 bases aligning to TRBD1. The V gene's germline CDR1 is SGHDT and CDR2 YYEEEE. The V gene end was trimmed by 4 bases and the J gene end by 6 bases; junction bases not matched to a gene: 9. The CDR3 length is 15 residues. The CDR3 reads CASSQGQGISQPQHF. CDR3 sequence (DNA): TGTGCCAGCAGCCAAGGACAGGGAATTAGTCAGCCCCAGCATTTT.

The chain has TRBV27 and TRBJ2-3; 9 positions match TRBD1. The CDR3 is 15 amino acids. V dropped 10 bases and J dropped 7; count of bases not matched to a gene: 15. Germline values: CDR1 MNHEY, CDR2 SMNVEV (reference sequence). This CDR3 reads CATPPPGQGDHTQYF. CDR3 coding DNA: TGTGCCACTCCACCTCCGGGACAGGGTGACCATACGCAGTATTTT.

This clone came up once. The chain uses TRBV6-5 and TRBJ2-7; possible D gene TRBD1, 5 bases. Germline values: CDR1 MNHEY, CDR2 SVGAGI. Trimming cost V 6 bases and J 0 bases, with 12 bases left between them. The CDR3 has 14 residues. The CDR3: CASRQTDRSYEQYF. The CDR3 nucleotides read TGTGCCAGCAGACAGACAGACCGCTCCTACGAGCAGTACTTC.

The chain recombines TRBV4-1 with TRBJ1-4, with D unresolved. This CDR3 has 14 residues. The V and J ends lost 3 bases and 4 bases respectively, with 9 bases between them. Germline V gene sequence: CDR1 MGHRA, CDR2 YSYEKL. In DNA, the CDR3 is TGCGCCAGCAGCCAGAGAGCAGGTAATGAAAAACTGTTTTTT. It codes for CASSQRAGNEKLFF.

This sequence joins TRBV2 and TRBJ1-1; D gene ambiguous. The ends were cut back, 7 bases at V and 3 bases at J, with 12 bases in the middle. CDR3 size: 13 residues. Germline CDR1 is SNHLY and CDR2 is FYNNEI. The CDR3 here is CASKRDQDTEAFF. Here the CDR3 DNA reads TGTGCCAGCAAGCGAGACCAAGACACTGAAGCTTTCTTT.

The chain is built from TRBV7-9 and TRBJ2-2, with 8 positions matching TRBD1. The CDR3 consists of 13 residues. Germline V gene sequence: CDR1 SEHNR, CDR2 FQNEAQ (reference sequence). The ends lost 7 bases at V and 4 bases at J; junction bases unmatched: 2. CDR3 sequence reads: CASTDRGTGELFF. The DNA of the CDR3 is TGTGCCAGCACAGACAGGGGCACCGGGGAGCTGTTTTTT.

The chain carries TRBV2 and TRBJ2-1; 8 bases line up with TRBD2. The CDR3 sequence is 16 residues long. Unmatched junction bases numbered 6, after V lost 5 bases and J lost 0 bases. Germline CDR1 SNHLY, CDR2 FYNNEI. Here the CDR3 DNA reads TGTGCCAGCAGTCTTTTAGCGGGAAGCTCCTACAATGAGCAGTTCTTC. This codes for CASSLLAGSSYNEQFF. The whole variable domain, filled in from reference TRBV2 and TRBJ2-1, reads EPEVTQTPSHQVTQMGQEVILRCVPISNHLYFYWYRQILGQKVEFLVSFYNNEISEKSEIFDDQFSVERPDGSNFTLKIRSTKLEDSAMYFCASSLLAGSSYNEQFFGPGTRLTVL.